Following are 32 T cell receptor beta chains from one sample sequenced in a study of control samples from healthy donors and cancer patients. Profiling relied on immunoSEQ multiplex PCR, and the TCRdb table lists in-frame clones only, not all of them. The data contain about 160,000 clones, under 96% of them singletons. The sequencing input was blood. The receptors were sampled from a woman aged 30 to 39 in good health.

The rearrangement uses TRBV30 and TRBJ2-7, with D possibly matching TRBD1 (5 bases). CDR1 is GTSNPN, CDR2 SVGIG, per germline (reference sequence). V was clipped by 2 bases and J by 7 bases, with 15 bases between them. This CDR3 has 13 residues. CDR3 coding DNA: TGTGCCTGGAGTACAGGTCGCACAACGGAGCAGTACTTC. Protein sequence: CAWSTGRTTEQYF. Filled out from reference TRBV30 and TRBJ2-7, the complete variable domain reads SQTIHQWPATLVQPVGSPLSLECTVEGTSNPNLYWYRQAAGRGLQLLFYSVGIGQISSEVPQNLSASRPQDRQFILSSKKLLLSDSGFYLCAWSTGRTTEQYFGPGTRLTVT.

The genes are TRBV7-9 and TRBJ2-7, with 8 bases that match TRBD1. V was clipped by 3 bases and J by 3 bases; unmatched bases: 7. This CDR3 comprises 15 residues. Germline V lookup: CDR1 SEHNR, CDR2 FQNEAQ (reference sequence). The CDR3 spells CASSLTGARNYEQYF. CDR3 sequence (DNA): TGTGCCAGCAGCTTGACAGGGGCACGGAACTACGAGCAGTACTTC.

The CDR3 bases are TGTGCCAGCAGCTTTATACCGGACACCCACCCAGAGGCTGAAAAACTGTTTTTT. Translating gives CASSFIPDTHPEAEKLFF. The J gene is TRBJ1-4, the V gene TRBV11-2, with D maybe TRBD1 (5 bases). Trimming pared 3 bases from V and 7 bases from J, leaving 24 bases between. The CDR3 totals 18 residues. Germline V CDR1 and CDR2: SGHAT, FQNNGV.

The gene calls are TRBV5-1 and TRBJ2-7; D is perhaps TRBD2 (6 bases). V was pared by 0 bases and J by 5 bases, with 9 bases between. Germline CDR1 is SGHRS and CDR2 is YFSETQ. The CDR3 contains 13 residues. The CDR3 protein is CASSLVRGHEQYF. CDR3 in DNA: TGCGCCAGCAGCTTGGTGCGGGGCCACGAGCAGTACTTC.

V gene TRBV5-1 combines with J gene TRBJ2-7, with D possibly matching TRBD2 (6 bases). Germline-derived CDR1 and CDR2 are SGHRS and YFSETQ. With 4 bases removed from V and 2 bases from J, the gap between germline ends came to 13 bases. The CDR3 consists of 14 residues. Here the CDR3 reads CASSPGTPTYEQYF. The DNA for the CDR3 is TGCGCCAGCAGCCCCGGGACTCCTACCTACGAGCAGTACTTC.

The chain has TRBV4-2 and TRBJ2-4; TRBD2 matches 7 bases. V lost 0 bases, J lost 11 bases, and 7 bases stayed unmatched. Germline V gene data show CDR1 as LGHNA and CDR2 as YNFKEQ. CDR3 length equals 14 residues. CDR3 residues: CASSQEGSRGVQYF. The CDR3 nucleotides read TGTGCCAGCAGCCAAGAGGGTAGCCGGGGGGTTCAGTACTTC.

The chain has TRBV11-3 and TRBJ1-3; no clear D. From germline, CDR1 is SGHNT and CDR2 YENEEA. V was trimmed by 5 bases and J by 3 bases, leaving 11 bases between them. CDR3 length: 14 amino acids. The CDR3 protein is CASSPRGNGNTIYF. The CDR3 bases are TGTGCCAGCAGCCCCCGCGGCAATGGAAACACCATATATTTT.

Here the CDR3 DNA reads TGTGCCAGCAGCCTCACAGGGGGCCAAGAGACCCAGTACTTC. Protein product: CASSLTGGQETQYF. The chain recombines TRBV3-1 (or the pseudogene TRBV3-2) with TRBJ2-5, with 8 bases aligning to TRBD1. The ends lost 4 bases at V and 1 base at J; junction bases unmatched: 2. The CDR3 is made up of 14 amino acids. Germline V CDR1 and CDR2: LGHDT, YNNKEL (reference sequence).

The chain's CDR3 is CASSLGSNQPQHF. The DNA for the CDR3 is TGCGCCAGCAGCTTAGGTAGCAATCAGCCCCAGCATTTT. The chain employs TRBV5-1 and TRBJ1-5; D not resolved. CDR1 is SGHRS and CDR2 is YFSETQ in the germline V gene. The CDR3 runs to 13 residues. Trimming shortened V by 2 bases and J by 0 bases, and 3 bases separated the two germline ends. Supplemented by reference TRBV5-1 and TRBJ1-5, the full variable domain reads KAGVTQTPRYLIKTRGQQVTLSCSPISGHRSVSWYQQTPGQGLQFLFEYFSETQRNKGNFPGRFSGRQFSNSRSEMNVSTLELGDSALYLCASSLGSNQPQHFGDGTRLSIL.

The chain employs TRBV7-9 and TRBJ2-2; possible D gene TRBD2, 5 bases. Germline lookup yields CDR1 SEHNR and CDR2 FQNEAQ (reference sequence). V lost 1 base, J lost 4 bases, and 16 bases lay in between. The CDR3 spans 17 residues. CDR3: CASSLVGESPVTGELFF. CDR3 nucleotides: TGTGCCAGCAGCTTAGTGGGAGAGTCACCTGTCACCGGGGAGCTGTTTTTT.

The chain employs TRBV15 and TRBJ1-1, with a tentative D call TRBD1 (6 bases). The CDR3 runs 13 residues. V gave up 9 bases and J gave up 1 base, with 12 bases separating them. Germline CDR1 reads LNHNV; CDR2 reads YYDKDF (reference sequence). CDR3 coding DNA: TGTGCCACGGCGGGACACCCGAACACTGAAGCTTTCTTT. It is translated as CATAGHPNTEAFF. Supplemented by reference TRBV15 and TRBJ1-1, the full variable domain reads DAMVIQNPRYQVTQFGKPVTLSCSQTLNHNVMYWYQQKSSQAPKLLFHYYDKDFNNEADTPDNFQSRRPNTSFCFLDIRSPGLGDTAMYLCATAGHPNTEAFFGQGTRLTVV.

The CDR3 sequence: CASSPGQGAGELFF. The CDR3 coding sequence is TGTGCCAGCAGCCCGGGACAGGGCGCCGGGGAGCTGTTTTTT. V gene TRBV6-4 combines with J gene TRBJ2-2; 9 bases are shared with TRBD1. In germline, CDR1 is MRHNA, CDR2 SNTAGT. The V gene end was trimmed by 6 bases and the J gene end by 6 bases; junction bases not matched to a gene: 5. CDR3 size: 14 residues.

This clone appeared once. This sequence joins TRBV6-6 and TRBJ2-7; the match to TRBD1 covers 8 bases. With V trimmed by 2 bases and J by 7 bases, 10 bases remained unmatched. The CDR3 has 15 residues. Germline V gene data show CDR1 as MNHNY and CDR2 as SVGAGI (reference sequence). The CDR3 nucleotides are TGTGCCAGCAGTTACCTGGACAGGGCCCTTCGGGAGCAGTACTTC. Amino acid sequence: CASSYLDRALREQYF.

The chain carries TRBV4-2 and TRBJ2-7, with TRBD2 matching 9 bases. The CDR3 contains 15 residues. V lost 2 bases to trimming and J lost 3 bases; unmatched junction nucleotides: 5. Germline V CDR1 and CDR2: LGHNA, YNFKEQ. In DNA, the CDR3 is TGTGCCAGCAGCCAATCTAGCGGGGTTGGCTACGAGCAGTACTTC. As protein: CASSQSSGVGYEQYF.

The V and J genes are TRBV10-2 and TRBJ1-2; perhaps TRBD1 as D (5 bases). The V gene's germline CDR1 is WSHSY and CDR2 SAAADI. CDR3 length equals 16 residues. The V and J ends lost 4 bases and 4 bases respectively, with 19 bases between them. CDR3 DNA sequence: TGCGCCAGCAGTGGTGAACGGGCAGGGCTCCCCTATGGCTACACCTTC. Protein sequence: CASSGERAGLPYGYTF.

The gene calls are TRBV7-6 and TRBJ1-1; D possibly corresponds to TRBD1 (5 bases). There are 15 residues in the CDR3. Per germline, CDR1 SGHVS and CDR2 FNYEAQ. V was trimmed by 5 bases and J by 2 bases, leaving 15 bases between them. DNA of the CDR3: TGTGCCAGCAGCCGCCCTGGGACCGTTAACACTGAAGCTTTCTTT. It translates to CASSRPGTVNTEAFF.

The V and J genes are TRBV28 and TRBJ2-5; 14 bases align to TRBD2. Germline V gene data show CDR1 as MDHEN and CDR2 as SYDVKM. V shed 5 bases, J shed 1 base, and the junction held 3 bases outside the gene matches. The CDR3 has 16 residues. In DNA form, the CDR3 reads TGTGCCAGCAGTGGGACTAGCGGGAGCATCCAAGAGACCCAGTACTTC. Encoded protein: CASSGTSGSIQETQYF.

V is TRBV19 and J is TRBJ1-6, with TRBD1 as a possible D gene (5 bases). The germline CDR1 and CDR2 sequences are LNHDA and SQIVND (reference sequence). V gave up 3 bases and J gave up 7 bases, with 13 bases separating them. The CDR3 covers 15 residues. This CDR3 is CASSITGTANSPLHF. CDR3 DNA: TGTGCCAGTAGTATCACCGGGACGGCGAATTCACCCCTCCACTTT.

This rearrangement joins TRBV18 to TRBJ1-1; no clear D gene. The germline V gene has CDR1 KGHSH and CDR2 LQKENI. The length of the CDR3 is 15 residues. Trimming removed 6 bases at V and 1 base at J, with 15 bases between. The CDR3 region is CASSDSLWGNTEAFF. The CDR3 bases are TGTGCCAGCTCCGATTCTCTATGGGGGAACACTGAAGCTTTCTTT. Using reference TRBV18 and TRBJ1-1 for the parts outside the CDR3, the full variable domain is NAGVMQNPRHLVRRRGQEARLRCSPMKGHSHVYWYRQLPEEGLKFMVYLQKENIIDESGMPKERFSAEFPKEGPSILRIQQVVRGDSAAYFCASSDSLWGNTEAFFGQGTRLTVV.

The rearrangement uses TRBV28 and TRBJ1-2; no definite D call. The V gene's germline CDR1 is MDHEN and CDR2 SYDVKM. V was trimmed by 7 bases and J by 5 bases, leaving 11 bases between them. The CDR3 runs to 12 residues. The CDR3 loop is CASTSKAYGYTF. The CDR3, as DNA: TGTGCCAGCACATCGAAGGCGTATGGCTACACCTTC.

The chain employs TRBV19 and TRBJ1-1; 9 nucleotides match TRBD1. V lost 6 bases to trimming and J lost 8 bases; unmatched junction nucleotides: 10. Germline CDR1 is LNHDA and CDR2 is SQIVND (reference sequence). This CDR3 has 14 residues. The DNA for the CDR3 is TGTGCCAGTAGCCATACAGGGGGCCAGATCGAAGCTTTCTTT. Translation gives CASSHTGGQIEAFF.

In the case of this clone: Relative to the germline gene, one junction end is altered; a read error may explain this. This sequence joins TRBV19 and TRBJ2-3, with TRBD1 as a possible D gene (6 bases). The germline CDR1 and CDR2 sequences are LNHDA and SQIVND (reference sequence). This CDR3 contains 16 residues. This CDR3 reads CASRRLQGLGTGTQYF. CDR3 coding DNA: TGTGCCAGTCGACGATTACAGGGTTTAGGAACAGGTACGCAGTATTTT.

V gene TRBV29-1 combines with J gene TRBJ2-2; 13 positions agree with TRBD2. The germline gives CDR1 SQVTM, CDR2 ANQGSEA. The CDR3 extends over 17 amino acids. Losses at the gene ends were 6 bases for V and 1 base for J; bases not matched to a gene: 8. CDR3 DNA sequence: TGCAGCGTAATGACTAGCGGGAGGAATATGAACACCGGGGAGCTGTTTTTT. Protein product: CSVMTSGRNMNTGELFF.

The rearrangement uses TRBV30 and TRBJ1-1; D remains ambiguous. The V end lost 5 bases, the J end lost 1 base, and 8 bases lay between the germline ends. The CDR3 length is 12 residues. CDR1 and CDR2 (germline): GTSNPN, SVGIG (reference sequence). CDR3 nucleotides: TGTGCCTGGTTGGATGGGAACACTGAAGCTTTCTTT. Translating gives CAWLDGNTEAFF.

The chain employs TRBV5-1 and TRBJ1-2, with D unclear. The CDR3 is made up of 13 amino acids. The ends were cut back, 1 base at V and 2 bases at J, with 6 bases in the middle. CDR1 and CDR2 from the germline V gene are SGHRS and YFSETQ. The CDR3 bases are TGCGCCAGCAGCTTGAGTCCGAACTATGGCTACACCTTC. This codes for CASSLSPNYGYTF. The complete variable domain, with remaining parts taken from reference TRBV5-1 and TRBJ1-2, reads KAGVTQTPRYLIKTRGQQVTLSCSPISGHRSVSWYQQTPGQGLQFLFEYFSETQRNKGNFPGRFSGRQFSNSRSEMNVSTLELGDSALYLCASSLSPNYGYTFGSGTRLTVV.

J is TRBJ2-2 and V is TRBV5-6, with D unclear. The CDR3 sequence is 16 residues long. Deletions cut 6 bases from V and 4 bases from J, with 19 bases between. Germline V lookup: CDR1 SGHDT, CDR2 YYEEEE. For the CDR3, the DNA is TGTGCCAGCACCCCGTGGGCTCTCTGGGGCACCGGGGAGCTGTTTTTT. This gives the protein CASTPWALWGTGELFF.

J is TRBJ1-3 and V is TRBV4-1; D remains unclear. Trimming took 0 bases from V and 0 from J, leaving 9 bases between them. Germline-derived CDR1 and CDR2 are MGHRA and YSYEKL. The CDR3 is 16 amino acids. For the CDR3, the DNA is TGCGCCAGCAGCCAAGATTTGGGGAGCTCTGGAAACACCATATATTTT. Translated, it gives CASSQDLGSSGNTIYF.

The J gene is TRBJ2-6, the V gene TRBV19; a weak D match, TRBD1 (6 bases). The germline V gene has CDR1 LNHDA and CDR2 SQIVND (reference sequence). The CDR3 runs to 13 residues. V was cut by 6 bases and J by 6 bases, with 9 bases left in between. CDR3 region: CASRDSEANVLTF. The CDR3 DNA reads as TGTGCCAGTAGGGACAGCGAGGCCAACGTCCTGACTTTC.

This sequence joins TRBV19 and TRBJ1-1; D is possibly TRBD1 (6 bases). The V gene lost 7 bases and the J gene lost 5 bases, with 17 bases spanning the gap. Germline V CDR1 and CDR2: LNHDA, SQIVND (reference sequence). This CDR3 spans 14 amino acids. The CDR3 nucleotides read TGTGCCAGTATAAGCTCGGGGGCGAGGACTGAAGCTTTCTTT. The encoded protein is CASISSGARTEAFF.

The V and J genes are TRBV11-2 and TRBJ2-7; perhaps TRBD2 as D (5 bases). CDR1 and CDR2 from the germline V gene are SGHAT and FQNNGV. V was trimmed by 0 bases and J by 0 bases, leaving 12 bases between them. CDR3 length: 16 residues. The CDR3 DNA sequence: TGTGCCAGCAGCTTAGATGGGGAGACGATCTCCTACGAGCAGTACTTC. Amino acid sequence: CASSLDGETISYEQYF.

The chain has TRBV28 and TRBJ2-4; 10 bases fit TRBD1. CDR1 is MDHEN and CDR2 is SYDVKM in the germline V gene. CDR3 length equals 15 residues. The V and J ends lost 4 bases and 6 bases, in that order; junction bases with no gene match: 6. The CDR3, as DNA: TGTGCCAGCAGTTCACCGGGACAGGGGAGAAACATTCAGTACTTC. Amino acids: CASSSPGQGRNIQYF.

The chain couples TRBV6-5 to TRBJ2-7; 9 bases match TRBD1. CDR1 and CDR2 (germline): MNHEY, SVGAGI. Germline trimming cut 8 bases from V and 4 bases from J; bases unmatched to any gene: 12. The CDR3 length is 15 residues. The CDR3 here is CASPGDRAQPYEQYF. For the CDR3, the DNA is TGTGCCAGCCCCGGGGACAGGGCACAACCTTACGAGCAGTACTTC.